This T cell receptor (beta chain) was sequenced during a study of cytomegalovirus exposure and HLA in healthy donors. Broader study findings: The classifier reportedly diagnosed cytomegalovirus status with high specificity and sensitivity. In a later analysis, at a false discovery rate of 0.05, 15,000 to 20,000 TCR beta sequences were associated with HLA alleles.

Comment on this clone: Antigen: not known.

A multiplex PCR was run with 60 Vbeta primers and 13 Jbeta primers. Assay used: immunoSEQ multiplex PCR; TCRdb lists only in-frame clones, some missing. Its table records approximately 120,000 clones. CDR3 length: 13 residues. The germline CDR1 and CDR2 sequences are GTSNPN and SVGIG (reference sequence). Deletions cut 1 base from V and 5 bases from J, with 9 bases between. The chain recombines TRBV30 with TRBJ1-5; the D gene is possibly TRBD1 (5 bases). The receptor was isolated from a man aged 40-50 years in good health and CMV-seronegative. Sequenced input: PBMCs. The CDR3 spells CAWSGGGDQPQHF. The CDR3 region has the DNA TGTGCCTGGAGTGGGGGGGGAGATCAGCCCCAGCATTTT.